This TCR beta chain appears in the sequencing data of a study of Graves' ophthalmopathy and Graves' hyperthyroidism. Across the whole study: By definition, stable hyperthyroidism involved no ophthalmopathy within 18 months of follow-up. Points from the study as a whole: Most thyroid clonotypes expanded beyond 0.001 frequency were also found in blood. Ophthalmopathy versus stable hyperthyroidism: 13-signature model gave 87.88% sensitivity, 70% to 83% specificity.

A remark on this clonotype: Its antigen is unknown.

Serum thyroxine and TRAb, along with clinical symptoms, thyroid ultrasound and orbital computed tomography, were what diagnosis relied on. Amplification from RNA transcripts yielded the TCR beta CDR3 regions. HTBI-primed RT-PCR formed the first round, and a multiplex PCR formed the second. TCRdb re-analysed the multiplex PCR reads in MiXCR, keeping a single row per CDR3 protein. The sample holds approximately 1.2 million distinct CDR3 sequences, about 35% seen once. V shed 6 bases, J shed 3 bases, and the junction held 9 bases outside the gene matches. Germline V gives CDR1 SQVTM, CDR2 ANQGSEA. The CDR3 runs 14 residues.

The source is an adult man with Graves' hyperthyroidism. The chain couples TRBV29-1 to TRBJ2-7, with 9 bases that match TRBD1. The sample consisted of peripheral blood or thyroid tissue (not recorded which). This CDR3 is CSVATGQGDYEQYF. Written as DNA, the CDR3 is TGCAGCGTCGCTACGGGACAGGGTGACTACGAGCAGTACTTC.